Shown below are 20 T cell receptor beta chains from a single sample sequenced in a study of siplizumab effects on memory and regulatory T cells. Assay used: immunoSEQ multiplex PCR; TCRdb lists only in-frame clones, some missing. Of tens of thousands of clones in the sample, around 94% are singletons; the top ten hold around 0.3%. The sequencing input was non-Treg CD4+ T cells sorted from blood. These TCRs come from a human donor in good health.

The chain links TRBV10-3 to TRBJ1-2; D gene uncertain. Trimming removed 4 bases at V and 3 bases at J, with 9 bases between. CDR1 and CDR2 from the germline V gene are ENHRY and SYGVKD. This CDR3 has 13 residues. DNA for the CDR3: TGTGCCATCAGTGCGGCAAGAGACTATGGCTACACCTTC. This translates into CAISAARDYGYTF.

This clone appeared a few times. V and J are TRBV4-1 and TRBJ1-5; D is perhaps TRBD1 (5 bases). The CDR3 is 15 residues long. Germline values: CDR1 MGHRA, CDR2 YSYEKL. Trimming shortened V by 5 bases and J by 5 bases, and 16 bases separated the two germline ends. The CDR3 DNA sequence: TGCGCCAGCAGCGATAATGACAGTCGGGATCAGCCCCAGCATTTT. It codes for CASSDNDSRDQPQHF.

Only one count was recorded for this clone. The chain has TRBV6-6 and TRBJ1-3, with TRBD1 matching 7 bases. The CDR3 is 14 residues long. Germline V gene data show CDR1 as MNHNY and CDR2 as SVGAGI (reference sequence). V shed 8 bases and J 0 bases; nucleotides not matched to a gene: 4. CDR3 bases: TGTGCCAGCGGGGGACAGAGCTCTGGAAACACCATATATTTT. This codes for CASGGQSSGNTIYF.

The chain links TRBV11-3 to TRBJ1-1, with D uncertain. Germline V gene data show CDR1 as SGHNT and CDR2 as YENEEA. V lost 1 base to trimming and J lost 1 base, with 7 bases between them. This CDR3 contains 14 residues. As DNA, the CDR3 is TGTGCCAGCAGCTTAGTGGCAGCGAACACTGAAGCTTTCTTT. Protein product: CASSLVAANTEAFF.

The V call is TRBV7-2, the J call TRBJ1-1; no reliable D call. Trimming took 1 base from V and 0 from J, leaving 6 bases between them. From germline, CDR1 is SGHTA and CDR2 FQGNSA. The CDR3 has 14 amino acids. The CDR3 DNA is TGTGCCAGCAGCTTAGATCAGGTGAACACTGAAGCTTTCTTT. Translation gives CASSLDQVNTEAFF.

CDR3 residues: CASSVGGLGNEQFF. The CDR3 nucleotides read TGTGCCAGCAGCGTTGGTGGTCTTGGCAATGAGCAGTTCTTC. This rearrangement joins TRBV9 to TRBJ2-1; unclear D gene. This CDR3 has 14 amino acids. V lost 2 bases and J lost 6, with 12 bases in between. Germline CDR1 and CDR2: SGDLS and YYNGEE.

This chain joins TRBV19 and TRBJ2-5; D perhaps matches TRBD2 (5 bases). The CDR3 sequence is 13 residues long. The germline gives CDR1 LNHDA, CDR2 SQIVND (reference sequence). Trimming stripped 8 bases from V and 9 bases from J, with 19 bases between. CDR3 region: CASSFSDSKSQYF. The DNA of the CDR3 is TGTGCCAGTTCCTTCTCGGACTCCAAGTCCCAGTACTTC.

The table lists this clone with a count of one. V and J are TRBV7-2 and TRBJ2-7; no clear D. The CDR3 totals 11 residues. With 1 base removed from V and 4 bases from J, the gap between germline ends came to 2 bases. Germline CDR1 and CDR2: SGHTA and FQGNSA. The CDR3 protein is CASSLVYEQYF. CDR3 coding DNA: TGTGCCAGCAGCTTAGTTTACGAGCAGTACTTC.

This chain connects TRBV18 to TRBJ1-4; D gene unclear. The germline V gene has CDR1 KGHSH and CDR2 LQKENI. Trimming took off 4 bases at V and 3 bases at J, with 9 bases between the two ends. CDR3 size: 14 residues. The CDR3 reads CASSLREANEKLFF. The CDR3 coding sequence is TGTGCCAGCTCACTGAGAGAAGCTAATGAAAAACTGTTTTTT.

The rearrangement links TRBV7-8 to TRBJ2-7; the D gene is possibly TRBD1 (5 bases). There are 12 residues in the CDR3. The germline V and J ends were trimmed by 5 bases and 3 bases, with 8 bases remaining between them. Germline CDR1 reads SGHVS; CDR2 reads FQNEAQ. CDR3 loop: CASSLGRYEQYF. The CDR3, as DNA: TGTGCCAGCAGCCTGGGGCGCTACGAGCAGTACTTC.

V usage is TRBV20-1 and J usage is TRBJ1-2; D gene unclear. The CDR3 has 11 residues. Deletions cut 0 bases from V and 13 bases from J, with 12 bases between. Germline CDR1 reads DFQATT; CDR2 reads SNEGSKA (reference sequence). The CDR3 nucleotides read TGCAGTGCTAGAGATCTTCTAAAGGGCACCTTC. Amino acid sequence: CSARDLLKGTF.

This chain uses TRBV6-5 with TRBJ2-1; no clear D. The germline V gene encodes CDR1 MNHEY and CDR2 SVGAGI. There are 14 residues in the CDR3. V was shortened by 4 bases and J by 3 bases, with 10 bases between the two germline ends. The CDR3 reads CASSFGRSYNEQFF. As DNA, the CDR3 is TGTGCCAGCAGTTTCGGCCGCAGCTACAATGAGCAGTTCTTC.

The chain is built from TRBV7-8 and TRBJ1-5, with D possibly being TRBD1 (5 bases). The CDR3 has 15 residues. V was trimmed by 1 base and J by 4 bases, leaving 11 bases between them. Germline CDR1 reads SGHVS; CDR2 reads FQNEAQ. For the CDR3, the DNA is TGTGCCAGCAGCTTAGGCCAGGGAAGGAATCAGCCCCAGCATTTT. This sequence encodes CASSLGQGRNQPQHF.

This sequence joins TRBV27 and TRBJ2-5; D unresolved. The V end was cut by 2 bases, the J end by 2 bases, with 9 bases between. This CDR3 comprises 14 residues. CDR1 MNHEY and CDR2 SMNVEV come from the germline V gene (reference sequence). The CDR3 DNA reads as TGTGCCAGCAGTTTACGTGATGGGCAAGAGACCCAGTACTTC. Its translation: CASSLRDGQETQYF.

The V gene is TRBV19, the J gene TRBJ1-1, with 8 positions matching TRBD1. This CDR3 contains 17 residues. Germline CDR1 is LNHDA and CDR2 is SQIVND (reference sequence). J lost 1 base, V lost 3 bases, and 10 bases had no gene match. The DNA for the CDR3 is TGTGCCAGTAGTATCGGACAGGGTCGCGTAGGGAACACTGAAGCTTTCTTT. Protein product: CASSIGQGRVGNTEAFF.

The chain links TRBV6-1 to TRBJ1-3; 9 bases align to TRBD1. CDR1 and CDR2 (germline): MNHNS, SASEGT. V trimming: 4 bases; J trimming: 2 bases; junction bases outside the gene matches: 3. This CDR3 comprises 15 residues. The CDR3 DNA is TGTGCCAGCAGTGTCGACAGGGGGGCTGGAAACACCATATATTTT. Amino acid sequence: CASSVDRGAGNTIYF.

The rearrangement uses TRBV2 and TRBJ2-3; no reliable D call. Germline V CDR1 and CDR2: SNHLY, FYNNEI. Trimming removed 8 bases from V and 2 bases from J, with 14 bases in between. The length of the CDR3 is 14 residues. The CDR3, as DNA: TGTGCCAGCTGGAACAGAGTCCCCACAGATACGCAGTATTTT. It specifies CASWNRVPTDTQYF.

The CDR3 bases are TGTGCCAGCAGTTCCTACAGGTTATCGAAAACCTACGAGCAGTACTTC. Its translation is CASSSYRLSKTYEQYF. The chain carries TRBV27 and TRBJ2-7; D possibly corresponds to TRBD1 (5 bases). This CDR3 spans 16 amino acids. Looked up from germline, CDR1 is MNHEY and CDR2 is SMNVEV (reference sequence). The ends were cut back, 4 bases at V and 2 bases at J, with 18 bases in the middle.

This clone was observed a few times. CDR3 protein: CASRERGGPEAFF. CDR3 sequence (DNA): TGTGCCAGTAGAGAAAGGGGAGGCCCTGAAGCTTTCTTT. This sequence joins TRBV19 and TRBJ1-1; a possible D gene is TRBD1 (5 bases). Trimming stripped 6 bases from V and 6 bases from J, with 14 bases between. The germline CDR1 and CDR2 sequences are LNHDA and SQIVND (reference sequence). This CDR3 comprises 13 residues.

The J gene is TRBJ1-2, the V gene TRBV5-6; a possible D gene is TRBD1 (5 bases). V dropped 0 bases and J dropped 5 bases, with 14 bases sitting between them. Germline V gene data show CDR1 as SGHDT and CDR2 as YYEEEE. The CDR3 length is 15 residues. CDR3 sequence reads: CASSLEAGLSYGYTF. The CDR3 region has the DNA TGTGCCAGCAGCTTGGAGGCGGGACTCTCGTATGGCTACACCTTC.